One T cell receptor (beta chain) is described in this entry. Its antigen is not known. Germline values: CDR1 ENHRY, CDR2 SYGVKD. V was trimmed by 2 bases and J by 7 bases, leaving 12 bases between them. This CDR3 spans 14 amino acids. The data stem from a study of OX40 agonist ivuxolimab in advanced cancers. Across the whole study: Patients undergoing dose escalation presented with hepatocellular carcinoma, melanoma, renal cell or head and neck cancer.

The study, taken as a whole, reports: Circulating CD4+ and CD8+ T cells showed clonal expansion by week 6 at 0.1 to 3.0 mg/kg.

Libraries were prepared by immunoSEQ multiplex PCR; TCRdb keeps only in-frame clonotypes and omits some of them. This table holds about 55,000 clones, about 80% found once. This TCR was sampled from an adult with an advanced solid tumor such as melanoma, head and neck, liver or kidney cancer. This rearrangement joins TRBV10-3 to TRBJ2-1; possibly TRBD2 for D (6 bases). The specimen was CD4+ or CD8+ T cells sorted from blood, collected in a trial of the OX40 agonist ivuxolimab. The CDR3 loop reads CAISEGGFGNEQFF. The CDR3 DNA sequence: TGTGCCATCAGTGAGGGGGGGTTCGGGAATGAGCAGTTCTTC.